Listed below are T cell receptor beta chains from one sample, sequenced in a study of T cells expressing NK-cell markers. TCRdb reanalyzed the 5' RACE reads and collapses them to one entry per CDR3 protein, without DNA. This table holds 400,000 to 450,000 distinct CDR3 sequences. The sequenced sample consisted of blood T cells: a sorted CD56 or NKG2C T cell subset, CD4+ or CD8+ T cells, or bulk PBMC T cells (not recorded which). All receptors derive from a woman between 18 and 69 years old in good health. CDR3s include the opening cysteine and the closing phenylalanine or tryptophan.

TRBJ2-4,TRBV18,CASSPDLAFQGGIQYF
TRBJ2-1,TRBV20-1,CSARLGIEQFF
TRBJ2-7,TRBV27,CASSSPAWVDGYEQYF
TRBJ1-5,TRBV20-1,CSAYPGTGDQPQHF
TRBJ1-2,TRBV9,CTSSEQGAVGYGYTF
TRBJ2-3,TRBV13,CASSKTSAGPSTDTQYF
TRBJ2-3,TRBV6-2/TRBV6-3,CASTLPGTGGADTQYF
TRBJ1-2,TRBV5-1,CASSKDRSLGYGYTF
TRBJ1-1,TRBV12-3/TRBV12-4,CASSLGGPYTEAFF
TRBJ2-5,TRBV28,CASRSRGRGETQYF
TRBJ2-3,TRBV10-3,CAISATSGGDTQYF
TRBJ2-5,TRBV7-6,CASSLVQRGQETQYF
TRBJ1-3,TRBV28,CASSSYRRRPLSSGNTIYF
TRBJ2-1,TRBV7-2,CASSLARGDSSYNEQFF
TRBJ2-7,TRBV27,CASSYRDRANEQYF
TRBJ1-6,TRBV19,CASNPGVERDGYNSPLHF
TRBJ2-1,TRBV12-3/TRBV12-4,CASTSPLQGSEQFF
TRBJ2-5,TRBV29-1,CSVEIAGGGAQYF
TRBJ1-1,TRBV25-1,CASRAARANTEAFF
TRBJ1-1,TRBV5-1,CASSFWTANTEAFF
TRBJ1-1,TRBV12-3/TRBV12-4,CASTEGPNTEAFF
TRBJ2-7,TRBV7-2,CASSQGGSTYEQYF
TRBJ2-3,TRBV7-8,CASSPRGRTDTQYF
TRBJ1-6,TRBV7-9,CASSLQRDHSPLHF
TRBJ1-5,TRBV11-2,CASSRYSNQPQHF
TRBJ2-7,TRBV20-1,CSAYPPREYEQYF
TRBJ2-3,TRBV6-2/TRBV6-3,CASRKGLAGVITQYF
TRBJ1-6,TRBV7-6,CASSLDARLRDSPLHF
TRBJ1-1,TRBV3-1,CASSQAMNTEAFF
TRBJ2-1,TRBV29-1,CSVDRGAGDEQFF
TRBJ1-1,TRBV6-5,CASSYWPGQPMNTEAFF
TRBJ2-7,TRBV10-3,CAVRAGGPVNEQYF
TRBJ1-1,TRBV20-1,CSASWGGSAFF
TRBJ2-2,TRBV5-5,CASRSQGARTGELFF
TRBJ2-5,TRBV2,CASSADGRNQETQYF
TRBJ1-1,TRBV29-1,CSVEDRGQAAAEAFF
TRBJ1-6,TRBV7-2,CASSLAGIPYNSPLHF
TRBJ2-1,TRBV19,CASSIVEAGGPNEQFF
TRBJ2-2,TRBV7-2,CASSPRTSGGARELFF
TRBJ1-1,TRBV20-1,CSASLLGENLNTEAFF
TRBJ1-2,TRBV12-3/TRBV12-4,CASSLTQNYGYTF
TRBJ1-4,TRBV29-1,CSAGGGGNEKLFF
TRBJ1-2,TRBV19,CASGGRFYGYTF
TRBJ1-3,TRBV5-1,CASTEKGVRDSGNTIYF
TRBJ2-7,TRBV5-1,CASRQEYEQYF
TRBJ2-7,TRBV20-1,CSAKGSGPYEQYF
TRBJ2-1,TRBV12-3/TRBV12-4,CASRSTGGSGEQFF
TRBJ2-4,TRBV12-3/TRBV12-4,CASSLGGVWAYQNIQYF
TRBJ2-3,TRBV4-1,CASSSLGAGGPGDTQYF
TRBJ1-1,TRBV29-1,CSVEVKGDRSEAFF
TRBJ1-2,TRBV5-1,CASSLTGGSPGYTF
TRBJ1-1,TRBV6-5,CASSDPGTEAFF
TRBJ2-3,TRBV29-1,CSVEGDRGADTQYF